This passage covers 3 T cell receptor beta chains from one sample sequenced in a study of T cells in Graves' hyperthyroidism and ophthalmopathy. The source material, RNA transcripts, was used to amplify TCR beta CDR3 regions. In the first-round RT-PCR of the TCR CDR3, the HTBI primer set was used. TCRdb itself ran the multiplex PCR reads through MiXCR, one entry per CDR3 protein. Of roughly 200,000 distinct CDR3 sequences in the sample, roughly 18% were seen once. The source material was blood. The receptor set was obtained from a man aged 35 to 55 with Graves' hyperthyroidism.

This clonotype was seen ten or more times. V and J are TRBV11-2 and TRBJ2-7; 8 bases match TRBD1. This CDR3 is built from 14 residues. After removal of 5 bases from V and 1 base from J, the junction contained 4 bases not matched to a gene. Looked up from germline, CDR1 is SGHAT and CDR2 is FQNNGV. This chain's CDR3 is CASSRYRGSYEQYF. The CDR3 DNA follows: TGTGCCAGCAGCCGTTACAGGGGGTCCTACGAGCAGTACTTC.

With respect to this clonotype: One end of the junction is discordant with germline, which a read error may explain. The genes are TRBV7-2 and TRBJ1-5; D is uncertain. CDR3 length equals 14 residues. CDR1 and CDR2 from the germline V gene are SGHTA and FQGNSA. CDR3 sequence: CASSLSVSNRPQHF. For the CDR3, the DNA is TGTGCCAGCAGCTTATCCGTTAGCAATCGGCCCCAGCATTTT.

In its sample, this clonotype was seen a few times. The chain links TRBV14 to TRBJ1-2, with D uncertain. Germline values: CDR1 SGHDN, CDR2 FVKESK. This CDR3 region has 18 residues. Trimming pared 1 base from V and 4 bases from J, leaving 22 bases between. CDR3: CASSQGWGDPRILYGYTF. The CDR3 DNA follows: TGTGCCAGCAGCCAAGGCTGGGGAGACCCGAGGATCCTCTATGGCTACACCTTC.